These 27 T cell receptor beta chains came from one sample sequenced in a study of vaccination effects on CD4 cells after COVID-19. For these receptors, no antigen is known. Viral peptide pool expansion of antigen-specific CD4+ T cells preceded sequencing in the ViraFEST assay. Following culture for approximately ten days, CD4+ T cells were isolated. Each participant was given two doses of one vaccine (BNT162b2 or mRNA-1273). TCRdb keeps only in-frame clones here, not all; method: immunoSEQ multiplex PCR. The sample lists around 25,000 clones, about four fifths occurring once. The material was CD4+ T cells from PBMCs cultured with HCoV-NL63 spike peptides, obtained after COVID-19 vaccination. Source of these receptors: a human donor who received a COVID-19 vaccine. Some clones in this sample may be carry-over from other donors' samples.

The table lists this clone with a few counts. This sequence joins TRBV7-9 and TRBJ2-1, with 12 bases matching TRBD2. J lost 9 bases, V lost 2 bases, and 8 bases had no gene match. The CDR3 sequence is 16 residues long. CDR1 SEHNR and CDR2 FQNEAQ come from the germline V gene (reference sequence). This chain's CDR3 is CASSLITSGGFSEQFF. The CDR3 nucleotides read TGTGCCAGCAGCTTAATTACTAGCGGGGGGTTTTCTGAGCAGTTCTTC.

V usage is TRBV7-9 and J usage is TRBJ1-1; 7 nucleotides align to TRBD1. V lost 3 bases to trimming and J lost 0 bases; unmatched junction nucleotides: 1. Germline assignment: CDR1 SEHNR and CDR2 FQNEAQ (reference sequence). This CDR3 region has 14 residues. In DNA, the CDR3 is TGTGCCAGCAGCTTGGGACAGTTGAACACTGAAGCTTTCTTT. Translated, it gives CASSLGQLNTEAFF.

The chain is built from TRBV9 and TRBJ1-5; no clear D gene. The CDR3 has 13 residues. Deletions cut 4 bases from V and 1 base from J, with 6 bases between. CDR1 is SGDLS and CDR2 is YYNGEE in the germline V gene. The CDR3 DNA is TGTGCCAGCAGCTCGGACAGCAATCAGCCCCAGCATTTT. As protein: CASSSDSNQPQHF. The full variable domain, with the rest looked up from reference TRBV9 and TRBJ1-5, is DSGVTQTPKHLITATGQRVTLRCSPRSGDLSVYWYQQSLDQGLQFLIQYYNGEERAKGNILERFSAQQFPDLHSELNLSSLELGDSALYFCASSSDSNQPQHFGDGTRLSIL.

The chain combines TRBV19 with TRBJ1-2; TRBD1 aligns across 8 bases. Trimming took 8 bases from V and 2 from J; bases not matched to a gene: 7. The germline V gene encodes CDR1 LNHDA and CDR2 SQIVND (reference sequence). This CDR3 comprises 14 residues. The CDR3 bases are TGTGCCAGTGGGGACAGGAAGGTAAACTATGGCTACACCTTC. As protein: CASGDRKVNYGYTF.

The J gene is TRBJ2-7, the V gene TRBV6-2 or TRBV6-3; no clear D. The CDR3 loop spans 13 amino acids. V lost 4 bases, J lost 3 bases, and 10 bases lay in between. In germline, CDR1 is MNHEY, CDR2 SVGEGT. The DNA for the CDR3 is TGTGCCAGCAGTTCTCACGGAGACTACGAGCAGTACGTC. Translating it yields CASSSHGDYEQYV.

The chain employs TRBV9 and TRBJ1-6, with 9 bases lining up with TRBD1. The CDR3 covers 14 residues. J was trimmed by 9 bases and V by 4 bases; bases with no gene match: 5. Per germline, CDR1 SGDLS and CDR2 YYNGEE. CDR3 coding DNA: TGTGCCAGCAGCCCCGACAGGGGGGGTTCACCCCTCCACTTT. Protein product: CASSPDRGGSPLHF.

This sequence joins TRBV27 and TRBJ1-2; perhaps TRBD1 as D (6 bases). Germline loops: CDR1 MNHEY, CDR2 SMNVEV (reference sequence). V lost 5 bases to trimming and J lost 8 bases, with 18 bases between them. This CDR3 contains 14 residues. The CDR3 coding sequence is TGTGCCAGCAGTAGATGGGACACTGGGGGGGGCTACACCTTC. Its protein is CASSRWDTGGGYTF.

This chain uses TRBV5-5 with TRBJ2-7; the D gene is possibly TRBD2 (5 bases). The germline V gene has CDR1 SGHKS and CDR2 YYEKEE (reference sequence). V gave up 0 bases and J gave up 0 bases, with 10 bases separating them. CDR3 length equals 15 residues. The CDR3 region has the DNA TGTGCCAGCAGCTTGGACGCGGCGGGCTCCTACGAGCAGTACGTC. Translation: CASSLDAAGSYEQYV.

The chain links TRBV5-1 to TRBJ1-3, with unresolved D. V was trimmed by 0 bases and J by 0 bases, leaving 10 bases between them. CDR1 is SGHRS, CDR2 YFSETQ, per germline. The CDR3 runs to 16 residues. CDR3 in amino acids: CASSLELARSGNTIYF. As DNA, the CDR3 is TGCGCCAGCAGCTTGGAATTGGCCCGCTCTGGAAACACCATATATTTT.

V is TRBV30 and J is TRBJ2-5, with 8 bases matching TRBD2. Per germline, CDR1 GTSNPN and CDR2 SVGIG (reference sequence). There are 14 residues in the CDR3. With V trimmed by 4 bases and J by 5 bases, 9 bases remained unmatched. CDR3 loop: CAWIGRGALETQYF. Written as DNA, the CDR3 is TGTGCCTGGATCGGGCGGGGGGCACTTGAGACCCAGTACTTC.

This clone was counted a few times. The genes are TRBV7-3 and TRBJ2-2, with 8 bases aligning to TRBD1. The CDR3 has 16 residues. Germline lookup yields CDR1 SGHTA and CDR2 FQGTGA. The trim removed 5 bases at V and 5 bases at J, leaving 10 bases unmatched. Here the CDR3 DNA reads TGTGCCAGCAGCAACGTGCAGGGGGCCGGGACCGGGGAGCTGTTTTTT. Translating it yields CASSNVQGAGTGELFF. Supplemented by reference TRBV7-3 and TRBJ2-2, the full variable domain reads GAGVSQTPSNKVTEKGKYVELRCDPISGHTALYWYRQSLGQGPEFLIYFQGTGAADDSGLPNDRFFAVRPEGSVSTLKIQRTERGDSAVYLCASSNVQGAGTGELFFGEGSRLTVL.

The chain couples TRBV10-2 to TRBJ2-1; 10 nucleotides align to TRBD1. CDR3 length equals 11 residues. With V trimmed by 8 bases and J by 8 bases, 0 bases remained unmatched. The V gene's germline CDR1 is WSHSY and CDR2 SAAADI. The CDR3 DNA sequence: TGCGCCAGCGGGACAGGGGATGAGCAGTTCTTC. As protein: CASGTGDEQFF.

The rearrangement links TRBV6-4 to TRBJ2-3; 7 bases fit TRBD1. The CDR3 is 15 residues long. Germline CDR1 reads MRHNA; CDR2 reads SNTAGT. Trimming at V came to 3 bases and at J to 3 bases, leaving 6 bases not matched to a gene. The CDR3 region is CASSEWYRGTDTQYF. The DNA for the CDR3 is TGTGCCAGCAGTGAATGGTACAGGGGAACAGATACGCAGTATTTT.

This clone was observed a handful of times. The genes are TRBV2 and TRBJ2-1, with D maybe TRBD1 (6 bases). The CDR3 totals 15 residues. V gave up 1 base and J gave up 8 bases, with 15 bases separating them. Germline V gene sequence: CDR1 SNHLY, CDR2 FYNNEI. CDR3 in amino acids: CASSEETGGPHEQFF. In DNA form, the CDR3 reads TGTGCCAGCAGTGAAGAGACAGGAGGACCGCATGAGCAGTTCTTC. Supplemented by reference TRBV2 and TRBJ2-1, the full variable domain reads EPEVTQTPSHQVTQMGQEVILRCVPISNHLYFYWYRQILGQKVEFLVSFYNNEISEKSEIFDDQFSVERPDGSNFTLKIRSTKLEDSAMYFCASSEETGGPHEQFFGPGTRLTVL.

The rearrangement links TRBV5-1 to TRBJ2-2; the D call may be TRBD1 or TRBD2 (5 bases each). V lost 4 bases, J lost 4 bases, and 14 bases lay in between. The CDR3 length is 15 residues. Per the germline V gene, CDR1 is SGHRS and CDR2 is YFSETQ. CDR3 protein: CASSPPAGATGELFF. As DNA, the CDR3 is TGCGCCAGCAGCCCTCCGGCCGGGGCCACCGGGGAGCTGTTTTTT.

V is TRBV3-1 (or the pseudogene TRBV3-2) and J is TRBJ2-3, with 8 nucleotides matching TRBD2. J gave up 5 bases and V 6 bases, and 7 bases lay outside the gene matches. Germline CDR1 reads LGHDT; CDR2 reads YNNKEL (reference sequence). CDR3 size: 14 residues. CDR3 residues: CASRRGASGDTQYF. The CDR3 DNA follows: TGTGCCAGCAGGCGGGGGGCTAGCGGAGATACGCAGTATTTT.

V is TRBV6-5 and J is TRBJ2-7; 7 nucleotides align to TRBD1. Germline V gene sequence: CDR1 MNHEY, CDR2 SVGAGI. There are 11 residues in the CDR3. The J segment lost 9 bases and the V segment lost 6 bases, leaving 5 bases of the junction unmatched. The CDR3 protein is CASRTGWVQYV. Written as DNA, the CDR3 is TGTGCCAGCAGGACAGGGTGGGTGCAGTACGTC.

This clone occurred a few times. CDR3 nucleotide sequence: TGTGCCAGCAGTCGAACACAGATCTACGAGCAGTACGTC. Residues: CASSRTQIYEQYV. The chain carries TRBV6-2 or TRBV6-3 and TRBJ2-7; D is unresolved. V was clipped by 5 bases and J by 3 bases, with 11 bases between them. Germline CDR1 is MNHEY and CDR2 is SVGEGT. The CDR3 runs 13 residues.

The chain links TRBV29-1 to TRBJ2-3; no reliable D call. CDR3 length: 14 amino acids. V was cut by 4 bases and J by 0 bases, with 11 bases left in between. From germline, CDR1 is SQVTM and CDR2 ANQGSEA. The CDR3 spells CSVGLLASTDTQYF. In DNA form, the CDR3 reads TGCAGCGTTGGACTCCTCGCTAGCACAGATACGCAGTATTTT.

The chain links TRBV18 to TRBJ1-2, with D unclear. V lost 6 bases and J lost 5, with 16 bases in between. CDR3 size: 14 residues. The germline V gene has CDR1 KGHSH and CDR2 LQKENI. CDR3 residues: CASSPSITEYGYTF. DNA of the CDR3: TGTGCCAGCTCCCCCTCGATTACAGAGTATGGCTACACCTTC.

This clone was seen only once. J is TRBJ2-1 and V is TRBV21-1. TRBV21-1 is given as a pseudogene. This CDR3 region has 14 residues. The CDR3 DNA reads TGTGCCAGCAGGGGGACCGCCCCGCACGGTGAGCAGTTCTTC. Encoded protein: CASRGTAPHGEQFF.

This chain uses TRBV27 with TRBJ1-5, with D unresolved. Germline V gene lookup returns CDR1 MNHEY and CDR2 SMNVEV (reference sequence). V was trimmed by 8 bases and J by 0 bases, leaving 14 bases between them. This CDR3 region has 15 residues. The CDR3 loop reads CASHRSGYSNQPQHF. For the CDR3, the DNA is TGTGCCAGCCATAGGTCCGGGTATAGCAATCAGCCCCAGCATTTT.

J is TRBJ2-3 and V is TRBV29-1, with D unresolved. V gave up 7 bases and J gave up 5 bases, with 10 bases separating them. The CDR3 extends over 11 amino acids. Germline V lookup: CDR1 SQVTM, CDR2 ANQGSEA. The CDR3 loop is CSAEALDTQYF. The DNA for the CDR3 is TGCAGCGCCGAGGCTCTAGATACGCAGTATTTT.

V is TRBV4-2 and J is TRBJ1-2, with D possibly being TRBD1 (5 bases). Germline V CDR1 and CDR2: LGHNA, YNFKEQ. This CDR3 is built from 16 residues. V was clipped by 1 base and J by 4 bases, with 16 bases between them. The CDR3 bases are TGTGCCAGCAGCCAAGTATTGGCACCTGGGACCTATGGCTACACCTTC. It encodes CASSQVLAPGTYGYTF.

This clone appeared a single time. The rearrangement uses TRBV7-2 and TRBJ1-2, with a tentative D call TRBD1 (6 bases). The CDR3 covers 14 residues. V gave up 2 bases and J gave up 8 bases, with 15 bases separating them. The V gene's germline CDR1 is SGHTA and CDR2 FQGNSA. For the CDR3, the DNA is TGTGCCAGCAGCTTAAAGGGGGAGGGTCAGGGCTACACCTTC. This encodes CASSLKGEGQGYTF. The full variable domain, in which reference TRBV7-2 and TRBJ1-2 provide the parts outside the CDR3, is GAGVSQSPSNKVTEKGKDVELRCDPISGHTALYWYRQSLGQGLEFLIYFQGNSAPDKSGLPSDRFSAERTGGSVSTLTIQRTQQEDSAVYLCASSLKGEGQGYTFGSGTRLTVV.

This clone appeared once. The chain recombines TRBV14 with TRBJ2-1; D perhaps matches TRBD2 (6 bases). The germline V gene has CDR1 SGHDN and CDR2 FVKESK. Trimming stripped 1 base from V and 4 bases from J, with 11 bases between. The CDR3 totals 15 residues. Here the CDR3 DNA reads TGTGCCAGCAGCCAAGGCGGGACGGTATACAATGAGCAGTTCTTC. Its translation: CASSQGGTVYNEQFF.

The chain uses TRBV5-4 and TRBJ1-1; D gene ambiguous. The CDR3 loop spans 15 amino acids. Germline CDR1 and CDR2: SGHNT and YYREEE (reference sequence). With 0 bases removed from V and 0 bases from J, the gap between germline ends came to 9 bases. CDR3 residues: CASSLVSGMNTEAFF. Here the CDR3 DNA reads TGTGCCAGCAGCTTGGTTTCAGGCATGAACACTGAAGCTTTCTTT.